Reported below is one T cell receptor (beta chain). The table lists this clonotype with a few counts. No cognate antigen has been identified for it. No base quality values were provided; no much bigger clone lies one nucleotide off. The record originates from a study of identical twins listed by TCRdb under 2016. For context, the study as a whole: To test whether fetal clonotypes persist, the study used deep sequencing on TCR alpha and beta repertoires from monozygotic twins, unrelated adults of various ages, and cord blood. Replicate twin experiments were performed at different times using different library preparation protocols to rule out contamination. Summary of the overall study and its limitations: Out-of-frame TCR alpha sequences shared between twins showed an excess of low generation-probability sequences compared with coincidental sharing between unrelated individuals. Zero-insertion analyses could be partly confounded by invariant T cells such as MAIT and iNKT, although diverse VJ usage argued against such confounding for most clonotypes. Out-of-frame TCR alpha sharing in monozygotic twins was systematically underestimated by recombination models, whereas sharing between unrelated individuals was in agreement with the recombination models. Abundant cord blood beta clonotypes had fewer insertions, young adult naive repertoires showed a similar but weaker trend, and memory repertoires showed no such trend. Conclusions relied on cross-sectional statistical analysis, since the same donors could not be followed over many years. The excess sharing between twins in beta out-of-frame sequences was weaker because fewer shared sequences reduced the signal-to-noise ratio.

The library was made by 5' RACE. The sequencing machine was an Illumina HiSeq 2000. Template switching added a universal primer binding site, and the final cDNA carried a unique molecular identifier that allowed TCR cDNA molecules to be counted accurately. Specific primers in the conserved constant-segment region were used to synthesize first-strand cDNA for the TCR alpha and beta chains. To control for contamination, every cDNA library carried two barcodes: a SMART-Mk sample barcode plus Illumina barcodes. TruSeq adapter sequences along with Illumina sample barcodes were introduced in two successive PCR steps. Sequencing of the TCR alpha and beta cDNA libraries was done on the Illumina HiSeq platform using custom primers. The authors' pipeline ran thus. MiGEC was used to process raw reads and extract unique molecular identifiers, and MiXCR was used to find CDR3 positions. Recombination models were inferred per individual with the repgenHMM and IGoR tools using an EM algorithm. The analysis of shared clonotypes was done with the tcR package in R, with sharing normalized by the product of cloneset sizes. To study raw recombination free of thymic and clonal selection effects, out-of-frame nonproductive sequences were analyzed. TCRdb reran the public reads through fastp at Q25 and MiXCR, keeping productive beta chains. Rows with a matching CDR3 protein are joined into one entry that keeps the most common DNA and genes. The V and J calls were determined by TCRdb, not by the authors. For this sample there are 520,000 or so distinct CDR3 sequences; roughly a fifth appear just once. Around 0.9% of the sample is taken by the ten largest.

Every donor in the study was a healthy Caucasian. The twin cohort consisted of three pairs of female monozygotic twins, all aged about 18 to 29 years. CD4+ and CD8+ T cell populations were isolated with positive isolation kits from Invitrogen. From a lookup of the germline V gene, CDR1 and CDR2 are SGDLS and YYNGEE. Reading from cysteine to phenylalanine, the CDR3 counts 14 amino acids. Only the CDR3 DNA stays, 42 bases, in frame from base 1. Trimming removed 4 bases from V and 6 bases from J, leaving 13 bases between the germline ends. These sequences were also reported in another study, on T cells expressing NK-cell markers. As that second paper reports: Three sorted T-cell subsets (CD3+CD56+NKG2C+, CD3+CD56+NKG2C- and CD3+CD56-NKG2C+) from several donors had their TCR beta-chain repertoires profiled. Among the eight sequenced donors, seven were HCMV-seropositive and one was HCMV-seronegative. To restrict sorting to alphabetaTCR-expressing T cells, an anti-gammadeltaTCR antibody was added in several experiments. In about 6 donors, the dominant CD3+CD56+NKG2C+ clonotypes were found to rank among the top 10 CD8+ clonotypes and to make up about 1.0-7.0% of CD8+ T cells. Those dominant clonotypes were again the most abundant among CD3+CD56-NKG2C+ cells in a few donors, at about 25-65%. Whether the expanded NKG2C-expressing T cell clones were specific for HCMV antigens was left unclear. Randomly selected healthy volunteers, three men and five women, were used as the eight sequenced donors. HCMV-specific IgG was detected in serum with a commercial ELISA kit to determine HCMV serostatus. MIGEC was used to demultiplex reads and group reads by UMI, and MiTCR was used to assemble and quantify clonotypes. To exclude erroneous sequences, only TCR cDNA sequences supported by at least two reads were retained. The tcR package was used for downstream repertoire analysis, and clonotypes were matched across fractions by CDR3 nucleotide sequence plus V segment. VDJmatch was used to annotate antigen specificity against VDJdb, with one amino acid substitution allowed in CDR3.

The specimen was CD4+ T cells sorted from blood. The chain was built from TRBV9 and TRBJ2-2, with the D gene not clear enough to name. The source of this sequence is a woman between 18 and 29 years old in good health. The DNA sequence is as follows: TGTGCCAGCAGCCCAGCTTCTAGAGCCGGGGAGCTGTTTTTT. It codes for CASSPASRAGELFF.